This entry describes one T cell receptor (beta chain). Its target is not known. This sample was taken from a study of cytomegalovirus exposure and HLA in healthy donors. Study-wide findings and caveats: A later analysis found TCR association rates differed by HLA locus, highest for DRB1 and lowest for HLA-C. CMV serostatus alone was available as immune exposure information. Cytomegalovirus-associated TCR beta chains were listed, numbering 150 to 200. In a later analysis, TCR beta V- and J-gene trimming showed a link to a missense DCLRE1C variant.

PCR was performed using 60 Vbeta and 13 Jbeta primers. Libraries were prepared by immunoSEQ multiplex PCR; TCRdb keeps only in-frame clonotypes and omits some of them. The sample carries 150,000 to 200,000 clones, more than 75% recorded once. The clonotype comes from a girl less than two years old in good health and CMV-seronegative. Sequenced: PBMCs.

The CDR3 spells CASRGGGNTEAFF. For the CDR3, the DNA is TGTGCCAGCAGGGGGGGTGGGAACACTGAAGCTTTCTTT. This chain uses TRBV6-5 with TRBJ1-1, with D possibly being TRBD1 (5 bases). There are 13 residues in the CDR3. The V and J ends lost 6 bases and 1 base respectively, with 9 bases between them. CDR1 is MNHEY and CDR2 is SVGAGI in the germline V gene.